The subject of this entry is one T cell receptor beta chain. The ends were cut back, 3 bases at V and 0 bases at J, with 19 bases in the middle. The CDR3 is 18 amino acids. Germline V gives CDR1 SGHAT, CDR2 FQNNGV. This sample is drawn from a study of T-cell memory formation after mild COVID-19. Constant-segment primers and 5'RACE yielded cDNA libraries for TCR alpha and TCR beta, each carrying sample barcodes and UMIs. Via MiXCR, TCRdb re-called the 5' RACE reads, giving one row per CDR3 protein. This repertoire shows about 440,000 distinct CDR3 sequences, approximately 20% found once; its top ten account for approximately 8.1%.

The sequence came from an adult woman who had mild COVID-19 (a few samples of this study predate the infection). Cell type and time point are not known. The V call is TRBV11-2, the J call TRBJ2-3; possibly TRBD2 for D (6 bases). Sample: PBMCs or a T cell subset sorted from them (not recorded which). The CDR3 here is CASSFLAQSGSSTDTQYF. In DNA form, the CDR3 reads TGTGCCAGCAGCTTCTTAGCCCAGAGCGGGTCTAGCACAGATACGCAGTATTTT.